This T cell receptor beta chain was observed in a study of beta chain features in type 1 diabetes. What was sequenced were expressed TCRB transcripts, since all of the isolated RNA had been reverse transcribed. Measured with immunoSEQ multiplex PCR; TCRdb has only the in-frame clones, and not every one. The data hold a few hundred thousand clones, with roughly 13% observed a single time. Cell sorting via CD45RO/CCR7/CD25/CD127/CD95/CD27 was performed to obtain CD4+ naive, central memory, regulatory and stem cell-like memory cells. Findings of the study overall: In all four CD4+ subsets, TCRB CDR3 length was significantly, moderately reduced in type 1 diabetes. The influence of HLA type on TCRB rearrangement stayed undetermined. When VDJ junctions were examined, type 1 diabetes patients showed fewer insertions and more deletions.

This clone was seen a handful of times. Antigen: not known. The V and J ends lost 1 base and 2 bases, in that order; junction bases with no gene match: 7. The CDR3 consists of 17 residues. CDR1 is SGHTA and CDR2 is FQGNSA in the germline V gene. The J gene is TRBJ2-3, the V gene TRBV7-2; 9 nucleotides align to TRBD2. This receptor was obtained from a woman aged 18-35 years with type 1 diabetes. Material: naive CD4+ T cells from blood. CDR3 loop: CASSLVASGTYTDTQYF. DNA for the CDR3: TGTGCCAGCAGCTTAGTGGCTAGCGGGACCTACACAGATACGCAGTATTTT.